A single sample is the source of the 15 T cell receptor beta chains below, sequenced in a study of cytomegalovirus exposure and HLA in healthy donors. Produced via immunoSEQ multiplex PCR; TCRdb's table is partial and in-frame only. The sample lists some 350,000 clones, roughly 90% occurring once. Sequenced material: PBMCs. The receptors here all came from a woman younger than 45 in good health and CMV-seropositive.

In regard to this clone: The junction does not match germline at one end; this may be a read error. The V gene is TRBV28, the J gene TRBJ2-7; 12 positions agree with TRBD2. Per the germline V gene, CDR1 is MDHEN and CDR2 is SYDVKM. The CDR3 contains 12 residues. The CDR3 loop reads CASTSAGLAGKF. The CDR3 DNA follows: TGTGCCAGCACTTCTGCCGGACTAGCGGGAAAGTTC.

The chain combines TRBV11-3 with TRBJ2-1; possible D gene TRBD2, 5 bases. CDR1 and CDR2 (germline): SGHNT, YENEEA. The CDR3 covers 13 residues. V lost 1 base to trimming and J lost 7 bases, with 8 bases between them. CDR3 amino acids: CASSLAEVNEQFF. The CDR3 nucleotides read TGTGCCAGCAGCTTAGCGGAGGTGAATGAGCAGTTCTTC.

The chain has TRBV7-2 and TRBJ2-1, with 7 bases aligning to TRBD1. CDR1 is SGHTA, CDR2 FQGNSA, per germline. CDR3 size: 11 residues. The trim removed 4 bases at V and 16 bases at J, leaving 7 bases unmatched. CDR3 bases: TGTGCCAGCAGCTCAGGACAGGCAAAATTCTTC. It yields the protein CASSSGQAKFF.

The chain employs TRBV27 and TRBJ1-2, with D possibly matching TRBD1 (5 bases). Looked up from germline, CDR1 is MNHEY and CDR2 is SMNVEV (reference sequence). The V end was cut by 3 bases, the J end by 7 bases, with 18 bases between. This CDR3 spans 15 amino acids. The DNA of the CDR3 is TGTGCCAGCAGTTTTGACAGCTATACTTTAGCTGGCTACACCTTC. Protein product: CASSFDSYTLAGYTF.

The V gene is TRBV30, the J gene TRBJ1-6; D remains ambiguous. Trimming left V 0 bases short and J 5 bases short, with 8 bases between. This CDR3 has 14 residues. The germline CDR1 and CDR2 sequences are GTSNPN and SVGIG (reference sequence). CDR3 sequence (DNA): TGTGCCTGGAGTGTAACCGAAAATAATTCACCCCTCCACTTT. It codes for CAWSVTENNSPLHF.

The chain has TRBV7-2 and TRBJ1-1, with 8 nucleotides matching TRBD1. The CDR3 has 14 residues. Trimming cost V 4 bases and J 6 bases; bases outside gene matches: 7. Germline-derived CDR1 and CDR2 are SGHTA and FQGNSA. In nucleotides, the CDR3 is TGTGCCAGCAGCTCCTGGACAGGGCTTTCTGAAGCTTTCTTT. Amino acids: CASSSWTGLSEAFF. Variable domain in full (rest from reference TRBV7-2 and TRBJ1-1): GAGVSQSPSNKVTEKGKDVELRCDPISGHTALYWYRQSLGQGLEFLIYFQGNSAPDKSGLPSDRFSAERTGGSVSTLTIQRTQQEDSAVYLCASSSWTGLSEAFFGQGTRLTVV.

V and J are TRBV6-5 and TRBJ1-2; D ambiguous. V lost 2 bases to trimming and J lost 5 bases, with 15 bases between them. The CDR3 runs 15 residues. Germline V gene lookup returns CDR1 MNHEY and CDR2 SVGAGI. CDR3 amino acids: CASSYIGPGRYGYTF. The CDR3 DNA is TGTGCCAGCAGTTACATCGGCCCGGGGAGATATGGCTACACCTTC.

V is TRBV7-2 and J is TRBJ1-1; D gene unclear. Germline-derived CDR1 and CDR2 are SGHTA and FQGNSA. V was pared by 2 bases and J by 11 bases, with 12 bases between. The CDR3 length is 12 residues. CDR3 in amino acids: CASSLLGSDAFF. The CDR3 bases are TGTGCCAGCAGCTTATTAGGATCCGATGCTTTCTTT.

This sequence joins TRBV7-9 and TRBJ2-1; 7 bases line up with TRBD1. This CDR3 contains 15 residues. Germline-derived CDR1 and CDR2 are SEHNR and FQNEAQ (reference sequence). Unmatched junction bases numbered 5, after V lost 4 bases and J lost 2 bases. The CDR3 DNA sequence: TGTGCCAGCAGCTCGGGACAGAAAGCCTACAATGAGCAGTTCTTC. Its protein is CASSSGQKAYNEQFF. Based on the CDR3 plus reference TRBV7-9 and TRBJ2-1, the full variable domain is DTGVSQNPRHKITKRGQNVTFRCDPISEHNRLYWYRQTLGQGPEFLTYFQNEAQLEKSRLLSDRFSAERPKGSFSTLEIQRTEQGDSAMYLCASSSGQKAYNEQFFGPGTRLTVL.

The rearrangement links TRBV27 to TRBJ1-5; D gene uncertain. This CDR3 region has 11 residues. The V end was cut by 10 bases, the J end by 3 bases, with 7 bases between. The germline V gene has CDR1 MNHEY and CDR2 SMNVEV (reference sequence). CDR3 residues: CATPSNQPQHF. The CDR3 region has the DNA TGTGCCACCCCGTCCAATCAGCCCCAGCATTTT.

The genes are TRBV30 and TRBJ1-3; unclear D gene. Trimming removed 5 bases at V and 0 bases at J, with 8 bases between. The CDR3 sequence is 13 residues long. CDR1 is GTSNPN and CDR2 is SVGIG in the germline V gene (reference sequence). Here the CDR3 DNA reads TGTGCCTGGCAGACTGTCTCTGGAAACACCATATATTTT. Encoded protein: CAWQTVSGNTIYF.

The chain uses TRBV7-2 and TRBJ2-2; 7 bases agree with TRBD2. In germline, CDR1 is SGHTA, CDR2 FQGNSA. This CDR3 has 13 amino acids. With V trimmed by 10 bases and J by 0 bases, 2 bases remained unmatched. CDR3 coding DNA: TGTGCCATTGGACTAGCGAACACCGGGGAGCTGTTTTTT. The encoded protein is CAIGLANTGELFF.

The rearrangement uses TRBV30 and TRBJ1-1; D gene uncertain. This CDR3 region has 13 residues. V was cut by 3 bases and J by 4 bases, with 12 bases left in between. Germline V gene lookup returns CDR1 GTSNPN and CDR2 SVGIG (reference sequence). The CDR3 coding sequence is TGTGCCTGGAGAGGTTCAAGGACCACTGAAGCTTTCTTT. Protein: CAWRGSRTTEAFF.

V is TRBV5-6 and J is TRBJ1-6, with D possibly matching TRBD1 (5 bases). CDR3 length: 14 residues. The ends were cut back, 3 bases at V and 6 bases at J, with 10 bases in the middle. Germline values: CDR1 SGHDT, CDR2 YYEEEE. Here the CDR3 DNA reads TGTGCCAGCAGCTCGCCGGGACTTAATTCACCCCTCCACTTT. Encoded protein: CASSSPGLNSPLHF.

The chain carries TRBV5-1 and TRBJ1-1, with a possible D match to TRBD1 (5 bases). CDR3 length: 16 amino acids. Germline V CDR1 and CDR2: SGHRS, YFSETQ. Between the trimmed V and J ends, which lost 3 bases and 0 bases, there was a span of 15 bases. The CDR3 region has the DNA TGCGCCAGCAGCTGGGGAACAGGATCCATGAACACTGAAGCTTTCTTT. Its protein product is CASSWGTGSMNTEAFF.